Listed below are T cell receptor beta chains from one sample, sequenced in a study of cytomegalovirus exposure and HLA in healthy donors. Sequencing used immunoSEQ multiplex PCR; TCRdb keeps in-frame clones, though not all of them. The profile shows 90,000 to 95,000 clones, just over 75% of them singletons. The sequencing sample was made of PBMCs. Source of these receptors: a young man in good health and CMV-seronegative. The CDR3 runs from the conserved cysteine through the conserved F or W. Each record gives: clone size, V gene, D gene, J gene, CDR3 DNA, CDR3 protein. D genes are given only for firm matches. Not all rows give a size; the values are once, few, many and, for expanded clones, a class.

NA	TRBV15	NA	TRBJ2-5	TGTGCCACCAGCAGAGATGGGGCGGTCCAAGAGACCCAGTACTTC	CATSRDGAVQETQYF
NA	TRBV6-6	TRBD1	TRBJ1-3	TGTGCCAGCTACAGGGGTGGGACCTCTGGAAACACCATATATTTT	CASYRGGTSGNTIYF
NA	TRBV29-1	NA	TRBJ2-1	TGCAGTTCCAAATTGGGGAGCTCCTACAATGAGCAGTTCTTC	CSSKLGSSYNEQFF
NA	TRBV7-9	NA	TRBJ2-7	TGTGCCAGCAGCCCTACCGACAGGAGAGGCTACGAGCAGTACTTC	CASSPTDRRGYEQYF
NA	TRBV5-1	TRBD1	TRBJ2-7	TGCGCCAGCAGCTTGGCGGGACAGGGCTCCTACGAGCAGTACTTC	CASSLAGQGSYEQYF
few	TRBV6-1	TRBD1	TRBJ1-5	TGTGCCAGCGGACAGGGGGCCGGTCAGCCCCAGCATTTT	CASGQGAGQPQHF
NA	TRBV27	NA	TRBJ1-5	TGTGCCAGCAGTTTACGGGGGGCTGAGCAGCCCCAGCATTTT	CASSLRGAEQPQHF
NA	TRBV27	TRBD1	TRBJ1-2	TGTGCCAGCAGAACCGGGACAGGGTCGAACTATGGCTACACCTTC	CASRTGTGSNYGYTF
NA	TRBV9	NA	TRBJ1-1	TGTGCCAGCAGCGCGGGGAACACTGAAGCTTTCTTT	CASSAGNTEAFF
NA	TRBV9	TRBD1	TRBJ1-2	TGTGCCAGCAGCCGAGACAGGGACCTTTATGGCTACACCTTC	CASSRDRDLYGYTF
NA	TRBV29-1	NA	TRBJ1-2	TGCAGCGTTGAAGATCAGGGGATTAACTATGGCTACACCTTC	CSVEDQGINYGYTF
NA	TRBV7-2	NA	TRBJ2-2	TGTGCCAGCAGCTTAGCTCGGAACACCGGGGAGCTGTTTTTT	CASSLARNTGELFF
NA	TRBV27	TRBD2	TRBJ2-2	TGTGCCAGCAGTTTGGCGAGGGTAGCGGGAGTTTTGGGCGGGGAGCTGTTTTTT	CASSLARVAGVLGGELFF
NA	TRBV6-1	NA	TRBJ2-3	TGTGCCAGCAGAGAGGGAGGAGATACGCAGTATTTT	CASREGGDTQYF
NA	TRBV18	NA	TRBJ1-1	TGTGCCAGCTCACGATCGTGGGGGGAGAACACTGAAGCTTTCTTT	CASSRSWGENTEAFF
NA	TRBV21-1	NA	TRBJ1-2	TGTGCCAGCAGAGGGGCAGGGGGTAATACTTATGGCTACACCTTC	CASRGAGGNTYGYTF
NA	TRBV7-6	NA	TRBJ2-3	TGTGCCAGCAGCCTGCGGGTCGTCGCAGATACGCAGTATTTT	CASSLRVVADTQYF
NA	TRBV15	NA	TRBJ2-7	TGTGCCACCAGCAGAGCTCCCCAGGATCGTGCTAACGAGCAGTACTTC	CATSRAPQDRANEQYF
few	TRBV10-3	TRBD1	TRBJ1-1	TGTGCCATCACCTGGGACAGGGAGACTGAAGCTTTCTTT	CAITWDRETEAFF
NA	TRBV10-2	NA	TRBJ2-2	TGCGCCAGCAGTGGGGCACCACCGAACACCGGGGAGCTGTTTTTT	CASSGAPPNTGELFF
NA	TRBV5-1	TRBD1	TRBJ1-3	TGCGCCAGCAGCTTGGGAATGGGGGGGACAGGTCGATCTGGAAACACCATATATTTT	CASSLGMGGTGRSGNTIYF
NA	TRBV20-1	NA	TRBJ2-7	TGCAGTGCTCTGAACCGGGACGAGCAGTACTTC	CSALNRDEQYF
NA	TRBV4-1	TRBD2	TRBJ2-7	TGCGCCAACAGCCAGAAGCGGGGTTCGCCCTACGAGCAGTACTTC	CANSQKRGSPYEQYF
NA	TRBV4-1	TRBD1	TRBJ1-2	TGCGCCAGCAGCCCCGTCCCGGGACAGGTTAACTATGGCTACACCTTC	CASSPVPGQVNYGYTF
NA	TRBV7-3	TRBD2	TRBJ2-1	TGTGCCAGCAGCCCCCGGGGGGGGCGCAATGAGCAGTTCTTC	CASSPRGGRNEQFF
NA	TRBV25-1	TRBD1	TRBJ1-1	TGTGCCAGCAGCCACAGGGGAACGAACACTGAAGCTTTCTTT	CASSHRGTNTEAFF
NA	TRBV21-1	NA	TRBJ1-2	TGTGCCAGCAGCGATCACCTAAGCCCCCTCGGGGGCTACACCTTC	CASSDHLSPLGGYTF
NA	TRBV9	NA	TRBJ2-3	TGTGCCAGCAGCCCGGCGGGCTCCACAGATACGCAGTATTTT	CASSPAGSTDTQYF
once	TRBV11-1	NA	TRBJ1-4	TGTGCCAGCAGCCCAAGGAGTGGAAAACTGTTTTTT	CASSPRSGKLFF
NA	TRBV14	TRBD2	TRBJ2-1	TGTGCCAGCAGCCAAGAAGTTCTGGGAGCGGGAGGGCTGCGGTTCTTC	CASSQEVLGAGGLRFF
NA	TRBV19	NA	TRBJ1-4	TGTGCCAGTAGTATTGTGGCAGGGGCTAATGAAAAACTGTTTTTT	CASSIVAGANEKLFF
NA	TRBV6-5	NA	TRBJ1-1	TGTGCCAGCAGTTATCAGGGTAACACTGAAGCTTTCTTT	CASSYQGNTEAFF
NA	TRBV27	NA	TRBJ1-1	TGTGCCAGCAGTCCCCAAATTTCTCAGGGTAAAGCTTTCTTT	CASSPQISQGKAFF
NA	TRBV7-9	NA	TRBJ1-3	TGTGCCAGCAGCTTCACGGGCAGGGTATGGTCTGGAAACACCATATATTTT	CASSFTGRVWSGNTIYF
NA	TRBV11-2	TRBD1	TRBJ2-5	TGTGCCAGCAGCTTAGGAGGGACAGGCACACAAGAGACCCAGTACTTC	CASSLGGTGTQETQYF
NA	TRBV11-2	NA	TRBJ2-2	TGTGCCAGCAGCTTAAATCGGGAGCGTAGCACCGGGGAGCTGTTTTTT	CASSLNRERSTGELFF
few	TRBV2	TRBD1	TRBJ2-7	TGTGCCAGCACCTGGACAGGAACCTACGAGCAGTACTTC	CASTWTGTYEQYF
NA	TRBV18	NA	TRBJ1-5	TGTGCCAGCTCACCTGGCAGGGGCGGCAATCAGCCCCAGCATTTT	CASSPGRGGNQPQHF
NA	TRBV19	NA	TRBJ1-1	TGTGCCAGTCTAGGGAACACTGAAGCTTTCTTT	CASLGNTEAFF
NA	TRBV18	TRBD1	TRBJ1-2	TGTGCCAGCTCACCCGGGACAGGGCGGCGCTACACCTTC	CASSPGTGRRYTF
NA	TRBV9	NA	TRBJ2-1	TGTGCCAGCAGCGGCCAAGGGGGCTCCTACAATGAGCAGTTCTTC	CASSGQGGSYNEQFF
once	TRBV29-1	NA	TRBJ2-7	TGCAGCGTTACCGGGTTTCGGGGGGCCAACTACGAAGAGTACTTC	CSVTGFRGANYEEYF
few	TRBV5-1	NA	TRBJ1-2	TGCGCCAGCAGCTTGGTGCCGGGGGGCGGCTATGGCTACACCTTC	CASSLVPGGGYGYTF
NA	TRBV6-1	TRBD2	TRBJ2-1	TGTGCCAGCAGGGAACTAGCGGGGGCCTCGGTCTACAATGAGCAGTTCTTC	CASRELAGASVYNEQFF
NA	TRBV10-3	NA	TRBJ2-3	TGTGCCATCAGTGAGGGACAGATAGATACGCAGTATTTT	CAISEGQIDTQYF
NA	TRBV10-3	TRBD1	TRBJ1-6	TGTGCCATCAGTGAGTCGAAGGGGGCAAATAATTCACCCCTCCACTTT	CAISESKGANNSPLHF
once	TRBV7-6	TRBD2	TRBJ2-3	TGTGCCAGCAGCTTAGCGGGACTAGCGGGTTCCCAGATAGATACGCAGTATTTT	CASSLAGLAGSQIDTQYF